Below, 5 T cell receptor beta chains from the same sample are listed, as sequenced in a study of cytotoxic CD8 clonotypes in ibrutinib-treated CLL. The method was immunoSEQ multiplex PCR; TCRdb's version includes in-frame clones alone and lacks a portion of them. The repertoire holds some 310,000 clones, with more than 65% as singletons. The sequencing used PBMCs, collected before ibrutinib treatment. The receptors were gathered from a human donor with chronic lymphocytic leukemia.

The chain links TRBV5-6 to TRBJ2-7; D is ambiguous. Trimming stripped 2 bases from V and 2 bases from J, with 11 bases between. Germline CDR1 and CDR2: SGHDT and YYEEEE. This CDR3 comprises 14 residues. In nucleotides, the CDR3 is TGTGCCAGCAGCTTTGTCCACAGAACCTACGAGCAGTACTTC. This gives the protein CASSFVHRTYEQYF.

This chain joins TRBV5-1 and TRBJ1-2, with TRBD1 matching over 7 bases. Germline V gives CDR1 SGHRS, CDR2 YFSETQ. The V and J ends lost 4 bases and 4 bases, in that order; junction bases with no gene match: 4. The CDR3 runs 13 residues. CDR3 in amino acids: CASSPDRAYGYTF. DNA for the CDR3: TGCGCCAGCAGCCCAGACAGGGCCTATGGCTACACCTTC.

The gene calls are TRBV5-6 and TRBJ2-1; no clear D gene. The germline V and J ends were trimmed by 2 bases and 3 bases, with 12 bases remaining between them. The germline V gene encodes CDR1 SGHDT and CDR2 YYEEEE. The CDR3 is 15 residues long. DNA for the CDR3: TGTGCCAGCAGCTTTCGGCAGGCTTACTACAATGAGCAGTTCTTC. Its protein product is CASSFRQAYYNEQFF.

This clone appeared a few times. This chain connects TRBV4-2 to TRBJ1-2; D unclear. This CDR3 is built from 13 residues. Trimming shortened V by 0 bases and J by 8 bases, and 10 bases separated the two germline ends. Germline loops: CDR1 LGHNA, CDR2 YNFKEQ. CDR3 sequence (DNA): TGTGCCAGCAGCCAAGATGGCCTCTTGGGCTACACCTTC. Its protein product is CASSQDGLLGYTF.

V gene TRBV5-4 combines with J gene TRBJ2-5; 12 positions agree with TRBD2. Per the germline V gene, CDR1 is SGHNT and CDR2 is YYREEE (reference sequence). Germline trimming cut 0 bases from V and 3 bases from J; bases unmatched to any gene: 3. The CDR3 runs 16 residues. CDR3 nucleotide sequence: TGTGCCAGCAGCTTGGGACTAGCGGGAGTGGAAGAGACCCAGTACTTC. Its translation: CASSLGLAGVEETQYF.